These 10 T cell receptor beta chains were all obtained from the same sample, sequenced in a study of shared clonotypes between healthy human individuals. Profiled with immunoSEQ multiplex PCR; TCRdb holds only in-frame clones, not every one. The table includes under 1,900,000 clones, around 98.5% detected once. The specimen was naive CD4+ T cells sorted from blood. Subset meaning: CD45RA+ positively selected. The receptors originated from a man aged 25-45 years in good health.

This chain links TRBV9 with TRBJ2-1, with 7 bases identical to TRBD2. Per the germline V gene, CDR1 is SGDLS and CDR2 is YYNGEE. The junction had 8 bases not matched to a gene; V was cut back by 2 bases and J by 9 bases. This CDR3 is built from 14 residues. CDR3 sequence (DNA): TGTGCCAGCAGCGTTATCCTGGGAGGGAGTGAGCAGTTCTTC. Translation: CASSVILGGSEQFF.

The chain combines TRBV19 with TRBJ2-7; D is undetermined. V shed 5 bases and J shed 0 bases, with 8 bases lying between them. Looked up from germline, CDR1 is LNHDA and CDR2 is SQIVND (reference sequence). CDR3 size: 13 residues. The CDR3 is CASSYASSYEQYF. The CDR3 DNA reads as TGTGCCAGTAGTTACGCGAGCTCCTACGAGCAGTACTTC. Variable domain in full (rest from reference TRBV19 and TRBJ2-7): DGGITQSPKYLFRKEGQNVTLSCEQNLNHDAMYWYRQDPGQGLRLIYYSQIVNDFQKGDIAEGYSVSREKKESFPLTVTSAQKNPTAFYLCASSYASSYEQYFGPGTRLTVT.

This chain uses TRBV7-3 with TRBJ2-5; tentative D call: TRBD2 (7 bases). The CDR3 is made up of 15 amino acids. V lost 5 bases, J lost 4 bases, and 17 bases lay in between. Germline assignment: CDR1 SGHTA and CDR2 FQGTGA. The CDR3 DNA reads TGTGCCAGCAGCCCATCCCGGGGGGCGGGAGAGACCCAGTACTTC. Protein: CASSPSRGAGETQYF.

CDR3 coding DNA: TGTGCCAGCAGCTTAGAGGCCGGTCAGCCCCAGCATTTT. It specifies CASSLEAGQPQHF. The chain joins TRBV11-2 to TRBJ1-5; D gene unclear. Trimming cost V 0 bases and J 6 bases, with 6 bases left between them. Germline V gene sequence: CDR1 SGHAT, CDR2 FQNNGV. The CDR3 extends over 13 amino acids.

The chain links TRBV7-9 to TRBJ2-1; D may correspond to TRBD1 or TRBD2 (5 bases each). This CDR3 has 15 amino acids. Trimming pared 6 bases from V and 0 bases from J, leaving 12 bases between. Germline V gene sequence: CDR1 SEHNR, CDR2 FQNEAQ (reference sequence). CDR3 in DNA: TGTGCCAGCAGGGGACCGCAGGGCTCCTACAATGAGCAGTTCTTC. It specifies CASRGPQGSYNEQFF.

This clone appeared once. The chain uses TRBV13 and TRBJ1-3; the match to TRBD1 covers 7 bases. V shed 5 bases, J shed 0 bases, and the junction held 10 bases outside the gene matches. CDR3 length equals 17 residues. Germline V gene sequence: CDR1 PRHDT, CDR2 FYEKMQ (reference sequence). The CDR3 DNA reads TGTGCCAGCAGCCCCAGACAGGGCATAAACTCTGGAAACACCATATATTTT. This codes for CASSPRQGINSGNTIYF.

J is TRBJ2-7 and V is TRBV6-5; no definite D call. The length of the CDR3 is 12 residues. The ends were cut back, 6 bases at V and 5 bases at J, with 11 bases in the middle. Germline CDR1 reads MNHEY; CDR2 reads SVGAGI. CDR3: CASSLRGNEQYF. The CDR3, as DNA: TGTGCCAGCAGCCTACGTGGGAACGAGCAGTACTTC.

The chain joins TRBV7-9 to TRBJ2-7; maybe TRBD2 (6 bases). The CDR3 runs 17 residues. The V gene lost 5 bases and the J gene lost 0 bases, with 20 bases spanning the gap. Germline V gene sequence: CDR1 SEHNR, CDR2 FQNEAQ (reference sequence). This CDR3 is CASSGGSWAASSYEQYF. CDR3 in DNA: TGTGCCAGCAGCGGAGGGTCCTGGGCCGCGTCCTCCTACGAGCAGTACTTC.

This chain links TRBV20-1 with TRBJ2-5, with 8 bases fitting TRBD1. The germline V gene has CDR1 DFQATT and CDR2 SNEGSKA (reference sequence). Trimming cost V 7 bases and J 7 bases; bases outside gene matches: 5. The CDR3 extends over 11 amino acids. CDR3 sequence (DNA): TGCAGTGTTACGACAGGGGTGACCCAGTACTTC. Amino acid sequence: CSVTTGVTQYF.

This chain uses TRBV11-2 with TRBJ2-7; D gene unclear. The CDR3 is 14 amino acids. Trimming pared 0 bases from V and 0 bases from J, leaving 6 bases between. The germline V gene encodes CDR1 SGHAT and CDR2 FQNNGV. CDR3 in DNA: TGTGCCAGCAGCTTAGAACAGTACTCCTACGAGCAGTACTTC. Translating gives CASSLEQYSYEQYF. The full variable domain, completed using reference TRBV11-2 and TRBJ2-7, is EAGVAQSPRYKIIEKRQSVAFWCNPISGHATLYWYQQILGQGPKLLIQFQNNGVVDDSQLPKDRFSAERLKGVDSTLKIQPAKLEDSAVYLCASSLEQYSYEQYFGPGTRLTVT.